This record concerns one TCR beta chain sequence. The antigen it binds to is not known. No per-base quality is available; no much larger clone lies one base away. The immunoSEQ Assay, a bias-controlled multiplex PCR, was used to amplify TCRbeta CDR3 regions from genomic DNA. The original methods were these. The number of nucleated cells in each sample was estimated from the amplification of reference gene primers within the assay. Sequence reads were collapsed and filtered to measure the absolute abundance of every unique TCRbeta CDR3 rearrangement. For each sample, productive Simpson clonality was calculated as the square root of Simpson's diversity index over productive rearrangements. Sourced from immuneACCESS, this table was stored by TCRdb with only in-frame sequences that have V and J called. A share of the clones is absent; for the studies checked, an unresolved V gene accounts for under half, and the remainder has no known explanation. V, J and clone size derive from that table, while D and trimming were established from the DNA sequence. In all, the sample holds approximately 300,000 clones, and 88% of those were seen once. Of the sample, 3.5% to 4.5% falls within the top ten clones.

The germline V gene specifies MRHNA as CDR1 and SNTAGT as CDR2. V sheds 5 bases and J sheds 0 bases, leaving 7 bases between their ends. Spanning cysteine to phenylalanine, the CDR3 consists of 13 amino acids. The CDR3 DNA has 39 bases and is translated from base 1. The record originates from a study of blood T cell repertoires in COVID-19 (TCRdb year 2020). For the study in its entirety: Collaborator samples came from the United States, Italy and Spain and covered acute and convalescent phases of COVID-19. The prospective study material was composed of cDNA or gDNA derived from T cells, B-cell-depleted T cells, or PBMCs. The dataset comprised deeply sampled blood TCRbeta repertoires from subjects exposed to, actively infected with, or recovered from COVID-19. A freely available public database, intended as a resource for researchers studying the immune response to SARS-CoV-2, is where the repertoires were released. The samples were drawn from the first 160 participants of the ongoing ImmuneRACE study and from over a thousand subjects provided by 6 global collaborators. The sample metadata nearly always contained a de-identified subject ID, COVID-19 status, age in years and sex. HLA class I and class II types, where available, came from metadata supplied by the sample provider rather than from assay-based typing.

Broad study findings and their caveats: How much clinical and demographic metadata was included differed by source and by participant, and the metadata was provided uncurated.

The collaborating institutions used their own protocols to collect whole blood in K2EDTA tubes. For TCRbeta analysis, collaborator samples were shipped as frozen whole blood, as isolated PBMCs, or as DNA extracted from either sample type. This chain is built from TRBV6-4 and TRBJ1-1; the D gene assignment is ambiguous. This receptor was taken from a woman aged 45-65 years with active or convalescent COVID-19. The specimen was peripheral blood. The CDR3 here reads CASSHRLNTEAFF. The DNA sequence is as follows: TGTGCCAGCAGTCACAGACTGAACACTGAAGCTTTCTTT.